Only a few counts were recorded for the clone carrying this T cell receptor (beta chain). Its antigen is still unknown. The CDR3 runs to 14 residues. V dropped 6 bases and J dropped 1; count of bases not matched to a gene: 6. Germline V gene lookup returns CDR1 DFQATT and CDR2 SNEGSKA (reference sequence). These data come from a study of identical twins. Regarding the study as a whole: Zero-insertion results could be subject to partial confounding by invariant MAIT and iNKT cells. Out-of-frame alpha sequences common to twins exhibited a surplus of low generation probability. Reduced insertions were recorded for abundant cord blood beta clonotypes, with no such pattern in memory repertoires.

TCRdb re-called the 5' RACE reads through MiXCR, storing one row per CDR3 protein. The sample has around 1.7 million distinct CDR3 sequences; about 32% are singletons. Sequencing was carried out using cord blood. V is TRBV20-1 and J is TRBJ1-5; 7 positions match TRBD1. The source of this sequence is a newborn girl in good health. Here the CDR3 DNA reads TGCAGTGCCGCATGGACAGGCAGCAATCAGCCCCAGCATTTT. Its translation: CSAAWTGSNQPQHF.